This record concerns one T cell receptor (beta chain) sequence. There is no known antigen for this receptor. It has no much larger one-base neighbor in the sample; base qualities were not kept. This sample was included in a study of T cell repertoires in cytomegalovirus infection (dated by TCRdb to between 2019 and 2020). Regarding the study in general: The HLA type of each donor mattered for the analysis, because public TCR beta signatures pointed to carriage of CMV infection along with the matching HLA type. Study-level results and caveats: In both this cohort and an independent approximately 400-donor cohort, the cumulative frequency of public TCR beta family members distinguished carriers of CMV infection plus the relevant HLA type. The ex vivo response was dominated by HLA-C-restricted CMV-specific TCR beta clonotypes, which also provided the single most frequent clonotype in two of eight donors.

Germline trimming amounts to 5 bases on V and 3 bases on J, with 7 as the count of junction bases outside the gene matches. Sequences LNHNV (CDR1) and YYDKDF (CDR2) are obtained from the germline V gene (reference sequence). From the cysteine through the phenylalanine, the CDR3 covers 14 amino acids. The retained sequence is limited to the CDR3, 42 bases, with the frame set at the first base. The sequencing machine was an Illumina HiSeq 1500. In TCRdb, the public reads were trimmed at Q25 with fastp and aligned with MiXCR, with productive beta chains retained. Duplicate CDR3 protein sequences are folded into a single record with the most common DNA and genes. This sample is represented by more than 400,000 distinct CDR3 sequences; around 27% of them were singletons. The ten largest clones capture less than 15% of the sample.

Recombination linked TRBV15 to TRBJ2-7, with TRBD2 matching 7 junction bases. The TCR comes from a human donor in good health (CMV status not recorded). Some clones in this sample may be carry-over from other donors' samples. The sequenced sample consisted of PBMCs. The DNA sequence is TGTGCCACCAGCCCACGTGGGGGGGGCTACGAGCAGTACTTC. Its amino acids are CATSPRGGGYEQYF.